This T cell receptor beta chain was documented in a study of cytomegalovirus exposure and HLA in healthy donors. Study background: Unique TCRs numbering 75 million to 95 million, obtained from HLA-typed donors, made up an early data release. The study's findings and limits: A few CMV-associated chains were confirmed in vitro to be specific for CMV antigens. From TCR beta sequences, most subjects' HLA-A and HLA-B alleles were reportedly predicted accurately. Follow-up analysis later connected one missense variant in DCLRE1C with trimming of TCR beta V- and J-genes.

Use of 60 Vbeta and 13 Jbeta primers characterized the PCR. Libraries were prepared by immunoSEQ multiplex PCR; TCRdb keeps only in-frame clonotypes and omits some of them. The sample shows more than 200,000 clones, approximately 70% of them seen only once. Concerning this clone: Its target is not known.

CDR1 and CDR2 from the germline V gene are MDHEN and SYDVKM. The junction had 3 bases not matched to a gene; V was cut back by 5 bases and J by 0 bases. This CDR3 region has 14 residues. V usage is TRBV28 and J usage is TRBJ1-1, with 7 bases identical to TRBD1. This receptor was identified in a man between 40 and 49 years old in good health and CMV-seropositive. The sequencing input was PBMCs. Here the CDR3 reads CASSPQGLNTEAFF. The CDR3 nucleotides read TGTGCCAGCAGTCCACAGGGGTTGAACACTGAAGCTTTCTTT.